This T cell receptor beta chain was sequenced in a study of graft-versus-host responses after intestinal transplantation. The CDR3 is 15 residues long. Germline CDR1 and CDR2: SEHNR and FQNEAQ (reference sequence). Unmatched junction bases numbered 8, after V lost 5 bases and J lost 5 bases. Points on this clone: The antigen remains undetermined.

Assay used: immunoSEQ multiplex PCR; TCRdb lists only in-frame clones, some missing. The sample has 90,000 to 130,000 clones, over 85% seen once; the top ten hold roughly 0.5%. This clonotype was obtained from a human donor who received an intestinal transplant. This chain connects TRBV7-9 to TRBJ2-1, with 8 nucleotides matching TRBD1. The sample was unstimulated CD8+ T cells sorted from spleen or lymph node cells, taken before intestinal transplant. The CDR3 nucleotides read TGTGCCAGCAGCGGGGGCACAGGGGGGCACAATGAGCAGTTCTTC. The encoded protein is CASSGGTGGHNEQFF.